The clone carrying this T cell receptor (beta chain) has more than one count but fewer than ten. This sample was taken from a study of blood T cell repertoires in COVID-19. Study summary: Samples came from the United States, Italy and Spain, spanning acute and convalescent COVID-19.

Individuals aged roughly 18 to 95 years were recruited from approximately 24 US areas. Participants had their cohort set by participant-reported clinical history. Per the authors' pipeline: Amplified reference gene primers provided the basis for estimating nucleated cell counts. Data came from immunoSEQ multiplex PCR; TCRdb stores just in-frame clones and leaves some out. V, J and clone size are taken as reported in that table, and D and trimming were inferred from the DNA itself. The sample lists about 300,000 clones, around nine tenths occurring once. The CDR3 extends over 15 amino acids. The germline V gene encodes CDR1 SGHTA and CDR2 FQGNSA. With 4 bases removed from V and 2 bases from J, the gap between germline ends came to 12 bases.

The rearrangement uses TRBV7-2 and TRBJ1-3; D gene ambiguous. The sequence was obtained from a woman younger than 45 who had recovered from COVID-19. Material for sequencing was PBMCs or T cells enriched from blood (not recorded which). The CDR3 nucleotides read TGTGCCAGCAGCTACAACGGAGGCGCTGGAAACACCATATATTTT. Protein sequence: CASSYNGGAGNTIYF.